These T cell receptor beta chains were read from a single sample in a study of human T cells and chemical hapten exposure. TCRdb re-called the RACE reads through MiXCR, storing one row per CDR3 protein. Found here are tens of thousands of distinct CDR3 sequences, about a tenth of them singletons; the top ten hold around 6.8%. Sequencing was performed on whole blood, taken in connection with sensitization to the hapten diphenylcyclopropenone (DPC). The receptors were sampled from a woman aged 45 to 65 with alopecia areata. Some clones in this sample may be carry-over from other donors' samples. CDR3s include the opening cysteine and the closing phenylalanine or tryptophan. D genes are given only for firm matches. The size of a clone is reported for some rows only, either as once, few or many, or as a class for expanded clones.

V gene: TRBV6-4; J gene: TRBJ2-3; clone size: few; D gene: -; CDR3 DNA: TGTGCCAGCAGCTTACAGGGAACGGTCACAGATACGCAGTATTTT; CDR3 protein: CASSLQGTVTDTQYF
V gene: TRBV5-4; J gene: TRBJ2-5; clone size: many; D gene: -; CDR3 DNA: TGTGCCAGCAGCTTCCGGGGCTTTGAGACCCAGTACTTC; CDR3 protein: CASSFRGFETQYF
V gene: TRBV7-3; J gene: TRBJ2-1; clone size: few; D gene: TRBD2; CDR3 DNA: TGTGCCAGCAGCCGGACTAGCGGGGATGAGCAGTTCTTC; CDR3 protein: CASSRTSGDEQFF
V gene: TRBV29-1; J gene: TRBJ2-1; clone size: -; D gene: -; CDR3 DNA: TGCAGCGTTGGGCGCGGGCCCAATGAGCAGTTCTTC; CDR3 protein: CSVGRGPNEQFF
V gene: TRBV4-2; J gene: TRBJ2-2; clone size: many; D gene: -; CDR3 DNA: TGTGCCAGCAGCGAGCTGGGAGCGAACACCGGGGAGCTGTTTTTT; CDR3 protein: CASSELGANTGELFF
V gene: TRBV6-6; J gene: TRBJ1-2; clone size: -; D gene: TRBD1; CDR3 DNA: TGTGCCAGCACCCAAGGACAGGGAGCTAACTATGGCTACACCTTC; CDR3 protein: CASTQGQGANYGYTF
V gene: TRBV7-6; J gene: TRBJ1-6; clone size: many; D gene: -; CDR3 DNA: TGTGCCAGCAGCTTAAGTGCCGATGGGAGCTCCTATAATTCACCCCTCCACTTT; CDR3 protein: CASSLSADGSSYNSPLHF
V gene: TRBV10-3; J gene: TRBJ1-2; clone size: -; D gene: -; CDR3 DNA: TGTGCCATCAACCGGGACGCCTACTATGGCTACACCTTC; CDR3 protein: CAINRDAYYGYTF
V gene: TRBV25-1; J gene: TRBJ1-2; clone size: many; D gene: -; CDR3 DNA: TGTGCCAGCAGTGACCGACAGGCCCTCGGCTACACCTTC; CDR3 protein: CASSDRQALGYTF
V gene: TRBV6-5; J gene: TRBJ2-7; clone size: many; D gene: TRBD1; CDR3 DNA: TGTGCCAGCAGTTACTCGAAGGGGACAGCATACGAGCAGTACTTC; CDR3 protein: CASSYSKGTAYEQYF
V gene: TRBV27; J gene: TRBJ1-2; clone size: many; D gene: -; CDR3 DNA: TGTGCCAGCAGTCCCCACAGGGCTGGAGGCTACACCTTC; CDR3 protein: CASSPHRAGGYTF
V gene: TRBV29-1; J gene: TRBJ2-6; clone size: many; D gene: -; CDR3 DNA: TGCAGCGTTGGTGATATCTCTGGGGCCAACGTCCTGACTTTC; CDR3 protein: CSVGDISGANVLTF
V gene: TRBV9; J gene: TRBJ1-3; clone size: -; D gene: -; CDR3 DNA: TGTGCCAGCAGCGTACCTGGAAACACCATATATTTT; CDR3 protein: CASSVPGNTIYF
V gene: TRBV18; J gene: TRBJ2-7; clone size: -; D gene: -; CDR3 DNA: TGTGCCAGCTCACGGGCGACGGACACCTACGAGCAGTACTTC; CDR3 protein: CASSRATDTYEQYF
V gene: TRBV12-3/TRBV12-4; J gene: TRBJ1-1; clone size: -; D gene: -; CDR3 DNA: TGTGCCAGCAGTTTAGCGCAGGGGAGATGGGCTGAAGCTTTCTTT; CDR3 protein: CASSLAQGRWAEAFF
V gene: TRBV5-4; J gene: TRBJ2-6; clone size: -; D gene: -; CDR3 DNA: TGTGCCAGCAGCCACCCTCCTGGGGGAGGCGTCTCTGGGGCCAACGTCCTGACTTTC; CDR3 protein: CASSHPPGGGVSGANVLTF
V gene: TRBV20-1; J gene: TRBJ1-1; clone size: few; D gene: -; CDR3 DNA: TGCAGTGCTGACCGCGGGCCTCCCGAAGCTTTCTTT; CDR3 protein: CSADRGPPEAFF
V gene: TRBV5-4; J gene: TRBJ1-4; clone size: many; D gene: -; CDR3 DNA: TGTGCCAGCAGCTCAGAGTTGGCAGCAACTAATGAAAAACTGTTTTTT; CDR3 protein: CASSSELAATNEKLFF
V gene: TRBV4-1; J gene: TRBJ2-2; clone size: few; D gene: -; CDR3 DNA: TGCGCCAGCAGCCAAGTGGCAGGGACGAACACCGGGGAGCTGTTTTTT; CDR3 protein: CASSQVAGTNTGELFF
V gene: TRBV10-3; J gene: TRBJ2-2; clone size: many; D gene: -; CDR3 DNA: TGTGCCATTCAGAGAGGGCTAGCGAACACCGGGGAGCTGTTTTTT; CDR3 protein: CAIQRGLANTGELFF
V gene: TRBV29-1; J gene: TRBJ2-3; clone size: -; D gene: TRBD2; CDR3 DNA: TGCAGCGTCGGACTAGCGGCCACAGATACGCAGTATTTT; CDR3 protein: CSVGLAATDTQYF
V gene: TRBV7-9; J gene: TRBJ2-7; clone size: many; D gene: -; CDR3 DNA: TGTGCCACTACAAGCAGTTCCTACGAGCAGTACTTC; CDR3 protein: CATTSSSYEQYF
V gene: TRBV12-3/TRBV12-4; J gene: TRBJ2-3; clone size: many; D gene: -; CDR3 DNA: TGTGCCAGCAGCTTAGGCGCGGGGAGCACAGATACGCAGTATTTT; CDR3 protein: CASSLGAGSTDTQYF
V gene: TRBV20-1; J gene: TRBJ2-7; clone size: many; D gene: -; CDR3 DNA: TGCAGTGCTAGCGGGAGCCTCTACGAGCAGTACTTC; CDR3 protein: CSASGSLYEQYF
V gene: TRBV20-1; J gene: TRBJ1-2; clone size: many; D gene: -; CDR3 DNA: TGCAGTGCTGGTTATTATGGCTACACCTTC; CDR3 protein: CSAGYYGYTF
V gene: TRBV30; J gene: TRBJ2-3; clone size: -; D gene: -; CDR3 DNA: TGTGCCTGGAGTCGAGTCCCAGGGGATACGCAGTATTTT; CDR3 protein: CAWSRVPGDTQYF
V gene: TRBV5-1; J gene: TRBJ2-2; clone size: -; D gene: -; CDR3 DNA: TGCGCCAGCAGCTTGGCCCAGGGGTCCTCCTCCGGGGAGCTGTTTTTT; CDR3 protein: CASSLAQGSSSGELFF
V gene: TRBV5-6; J gene: TRBJ1-1; clone size: -; D gene: -; CDR3 DNA: TGTGCCAGCAGCTTGGTTCAGGGGCTTTCGCATACTGAAGCTTTCTTT; CDR3 protein: CASSLVQGLSHTEAFF
V gene: TRBV5-1; J gene: TRBJ2-7; clone size: -; D gene: -; CDR3 DNA: TGCGCCAGCAGCTTGGGCGGGACGACCTACGAGCAGTACTTC; CDR3 protein: CASSLGGTTYEQYF
V gene: TRBV7-9; J gene: TRBJ2-2; clone size: -; D gene: TRBD2; CDR3 DNA: TGTGCCAGCAGCTCAGGGCTAGCGGGAAAGAACACCGGGGAGCTGTTTTTT; CDR3 protein: CASSSGLAGKNTGELFF
V gene: TRBV20-1; J gene: TRBJ1-4; clone size: many; D gene: -; CDR3 DNA: TGCAGTGCTGTCGACATACAACGGGGGCTCTCCAATGAAAAACTGTTTTTT; CDR3 protein: CSAVDIQRGLSNEKLFF
V gene: TRBV11-2; J gene: TRBJ2-5; clone size: many; D gene: TRBD2; CDR3 DNA: TGTGCCAGCAGCCTGGGCCCGGGACTAGCGAGCATAGAACAAGAGACCCAGTACTTC; CDR3 protein: CASSLGPGLASIEQETQYF
V gene: TRBV11-2; J gene: TRBJ2-4; clone size: many; D gene: -; CDR3 DNA: TGTGCCAGCAGCCAAATCGGACAGCTAGCCAAAAACATTCAGTACTTC; CDR3 protein: CASSQIGQLAKNIQYF
V gene: TRBV6-2/TRBV6-3; J gene: TRBJ2-4; clone size: many; D gene: TRBD2; CDR3 DNA: TGTGCCAGCAGAGGATACGACGGACTAGCGGGATTTGACAAAAACATTCAGTACTTC; CDR3 protein: CASRGYDGLAGFDKNIQYF
V gene: TRBV7-9; J gene: TRBJ2-3; clone size: many; D gene: -; CDR3 DNA: TGTGCCAGCAGCTTAGCGGGAGCGCCCCCAGATACGCAGTATTTT; CDR3 protein: CASSLAGAPPDTQYF
V gene: TRBV2; J gene: TRBJ2-4; clone size: medium-sized; D gene: -; CDR3 DNA: TGTGCCAGCAGTGAAGCAGTAAACTGGACAAAAAACATTCAGTACTTC; CDR3 protein: CASSEAVNWTKNIQYF
V gene: TRBV7-7; J gene: TRBJ2-2; clone size: many; D gene: -; CDR3 DNA: TGTGCTAGCAGCAAGAACAGTAACACCGGGGAGCTGTTTTTT; CDR3 protein: CASSKNSNTGELFF
V gene: TRBV29-1; J gene: TRBJ1-1; clone size: many; D gene: -; CDR3 DNA: TGCAGCGGGGGCAAAGAGGGGGACACTGAAGCTTTCTTT; CDR3 protein: CSGGKEGDTEAFF
V gene: TRBV3-1; J gene: TRBJ2-3; clone size: -; D gene: TRBD2; CDR3 DNA: TGTGCCAGCAGCCGGTCGGGACTAGCGGCAAGCACAGATACGCAGTATTTT; CDR3 protein: CASSRSGLAASTDTQYF
V gene: TRBV20-1; J gene: TRBJ2-7; clone size: few; D gene: TRBD2; CDR3 DNA: TGCAGTGCTATCTATAGCGGGAGGGGTGAGAAGCAGTACTTC; CDR3 protein: CSAIYSGRGEKQYF
V gene: TRBV5-1; J gene: TRBJ1-1; clone size: few; D gene: -; CDR3 DNA: TGCGCCAGCAGCTTCTCGACGAAAATGAACACTGAAGCTTTCTTT; CDR3 protein: CASSFSTKMNTEAFF
V gene: TRBV11-2; J gene: TRBJ2-4; clone size: many; D gene: TRBD2; CDR3 DNA: TGTGCCAGCAGCTTACCCGGGCTAGCGGGCGAAAAAAACATTCAGTACTTC; CDR3 protein: CASSLPGLAGEKNIQYF
V gene: TRBV5-1; J gene: TRBJ2-1; clone size: many; D gene: -; CDR3 DNA: TGCGCCAGCAGCTTGGCTTCTAGCTGGGGCGGCAATGAGCAGTTCTTC; CDR3 protein: CASSLASSWGGNEQFF